These 15 T cell receptor beta chains were all obtained from the same sample, sequenced in a study of patients and donors after allogeneic stem cell transplantation. Using its own MiXCR run on the RT-PCR reads, TCRdb lists one record per CDR3 protein. Counted here are about a million distinct CDR3 sequences, roughly 18% occurring once; the ten biggest clones make up roughly 6%. The sample taken for sequencing was blood, either unsorted or a sorted T cell fraction (not recorded which). Receptors originate from a human donor who was either an allogeneic HSCT recipient or a stem cell or donor lymphocyte infusion donor (not recorded which). It is not recorded whose cells these are; they may come from a transplant donor.

In this sample, this clonotype turned up a few times. This chain connects TRBV9 to TRBJ2-1; D gene uncertain. Germline V gives CDR1 SGDLS, CDR2 YYNGEE. The CDR3 has 14 residues. V lost 4 bases, J lost 2 bases, and 10 bases lay in between. In DNA, the CDR3 is TGTGCCAGCAGCCAATTCCAAGCCTACAATGAGCAGTTCTTC. Translation gives CASSQFQAYNEQFF.

J is TRBJ1-1 and V is TRBV7-9; 9 nucleotides agree with TRBD1. Germline trimming cut 3 bases from V and 4 bases from J; bases unmatched to any gene: 9. This CDR3 contains 16 residues. Germline loops: CDR1 SEHNR, CDR2 FQNEAQ (reference sequence). CDR3 coding DNA: TGTGCCAGCAGCTTCACCGGGACAGGGAGCGGCACTGAAGCTTTCTTT. Translated, it gives CASSFTGTGSGTEAFF. The entire variable domain, with the rest obtained from reference TRBV7-9 and TRBJ1-1, is as follows: DTGVSQNPRHKITKRGQNVTFRCDPISEHNRLYWYRQTLGQGPEFLTYFQNEAQLEKSRLLSDRFSAERPKGSFSTLEIQRTEQGDSAMYLCASSFTGTGSGTEAFFGQGTRLTVV.

Here the CDR3 DNA reads TGTGCCAGCAGCGTAGGAGGAGGGGGCCAGTCCTACGAGCAGTACTTC. It encodes CASSVGGGGQSYEQYF. The J gene is TRBJ2-7, the V gene TRBV9, with D tentatively TRBD1 (7 bases). The germline CDR1 and CDR2 sequences are SGDLS and YYNGEE. The CDR3 is 16 residues long. Trimming stripped 0 bases from V and 1 base from J, with 14 bases between.

This clonotype showed up just a few times. The gene calls are TRBV12-3 or TRBV12-4 and TRBJ2-1; D is unclear. The CDR3 has 15 residues. V was cut by 7 bases and J by 0 bases, with 13 bases left in between. This CDR3 reads CASTAPGSSYNEQFF. The CDR3 DNA reads TGTGCCAGCACCGCCCCAGGCAGCTCCTACAATGAGCAGTTCTTC.

V is TRBV10-3 and J is TRBJ2-1; TRBD2 matches 13 bases. Germline V gene sequence: CDR1 ENHRY, CDR2 SYGVKD. The CDR3 contains 20 residues. The junction had 14 bases not matched to a gene; V was cut back by 6 bases and J by 0 bases. The CDR3 DNA is TGTGCCATCAGCCTATCCGGGACTAGCGGGAAGAGTTTCTCCTACAATGAGCAGTTCTTC. It codes for CAISLSGTSGKSFSYNEQFF.

As regards this clonotype: Since a much larger clone is just one base distant, this may be a read error. This chain connects TRBV3-1 to TRBJ1-5; D may be TRBD1 (5 bases). Germline V gives CDR1 LGHDT, CDR2 YNNKEL (reference sequence). With 4 bases removed from V and 1 base from J, the gap between germline ends came to 8 bases. The CDR3 spans 14 residues. The CDR3 DNA follows: TGTGCCAGCAGCCGAGAGGGGAGCAATCAGCCCCAGCATTTT. It yields the protein CASSREGSNQPQHF.

This chain joins TRBV20-1 and TRBJ1-4; D is perhaps TRBD1 (5 bases). Trimming took 0 bases from V and 1 from J, leaving 9 bases between them. The V gene's germline CDR1 is DFQATT and CDR2 SNEGSKA (reference sequence). This CDR3 has 15 residues. For the CDR3, the DNA is TGCAGTGCTAGAGATCAAAGGGGAACTAATGAAAAACTGTTTTTT. It codes for CSARDQRGTNEKLFF.

The chain recombines TRBV18 with TRBJ1-1; 9 nucleotides line up with TRBD1. The junction had 9 bases not matched to a gene; V was cut back by 3 bases and J by 7 bases. The germline CDR1 and CDR2 sequences are KGHSH and LQKENI. The CDR3 sequence is 15 residues long. In nucleotides, the CDR3 is TGTGCCAGCTCACCTCAGACAGGGGGAGGGAATGAAGCTTTCTTT. It codes for CASSPQTGGGNEAFF.

This rearrangement joins TRBV6-5 to TRBJ2-2, with 9 bases identical to TRBD1. Per germline, CDR1 MNHEY and CDR2 SVGAGI. V shed 2 bases and J 1 base; nucleotides not matched to a gene: 11. The CDR3 spans 19 residues. The DNA for the CDR3 is TGTGCCAGCAGTTACCGTTTGCCCGGGACAGGGAAGAACACCGGGGAGCTGTTTTTT. This translates into CASSYRLPGTGKNTGELFF.

This clonotype was recorded a few times. The rearrangement uses TRBV9 and TRBJ2-7; the match to TRBD2 covers 8 bases. Looked up from germline, CDR1 is SGDLS and CDR2 is YYNGEE. The CDR3 is 14 amino acids. The V segment lost 0 bases and the J segment 6 bases; nucleotides outside the gene matches: 5. This chain's CDR3 is CASSVAGGRLEQYF. In DNA, the CDR3 is TGTGCCAGCAGCGTAGCGGGGGGGAGGCTCGAGCAGTACTTC.

This chain connects TRBV6-1 to TRBJ2-3, with 8 bases fitting TRBD2. J lost 4 bases, V lost 5 bases, and 11 bases had no gene match. CDR1 and CDR2 from the germline V gene are MNHNS and SASEGT. This CDR3 spans 16 amino acids. The CDR3 DNA sequence: TGTGCCAGCAGTCCCCGAAGGACTAGCAACCCAGATACGCAGTATTTT. Its translation is CASSPRRTSNPDTQYF.

CDR3 DNA sequence: TGCGCCAGCAGCCCCGGACCCATCACAGATACGCAGTATTTT. This gives the protein CASSPGPITDTQYF. The V call is TRBV5-1, the J call TRBJ2-3; D call uncertain. Germline V gives CDR1 SGHRS, CDR2 YFSETQ. Trimming stripped 4 bases from V and 2 bases from J, with 11 bases between. The CDR3 is 14 amino acids.

In its sample, this clonotype was seen a few times. The chain uses TRBV7-9 and TRBJ2-7, with 9 bases fitting TRBD1. Germline-derived CDR1 and CDR2 are SEHNR and FQNEAQ (reference sequence). This CDR3 is 16 amino acids long. After removal of 5 bases from V and 0 bases from J, the junction contained 8 bases not matched to a gene. The CDR3 region has the DNA TGTGCCAGCAGCCTAGAACAGGGGGCCAGCTCCTACGAGCAGTACTTC. Translating it yields CASSLEQGASSYEQYF.

This clonotype occurred a few times. The rearrangement uses TRBV9 and TRBJ2-2, with D perhaps TRBD2 (6 bases). V shed 4 bases and J shed 5 bases, with 18 bases lying between them. The CDR3 contains 16 residues. Germline V gives CDR1 SGDLS, CDR2 YYNGEE. Written as DNA, the CDR3 is TGTGCCAGCAGCCCCGGACCCGGAGGGTGGACCGGGGAGCTGTTTTTT. It yields the protein CASSPGPGGWTGELFF.

The chain links TRBV2 to TRBJ2-2; TRBD2 might be the D (5 bases). The CDR3 loop spans 14 amino acids. Germline CDR1 and CDR2: SNHLY and FYNNEI. V lost 5 bases, J lost 1 base, and 8 bases lay in between. The chain's CDR3 is CASSKRMNTGELFF. In DNA, the CDR3 is TGTGCCAGCAGTAAGCGGATGAACACCGGGGAGCTGTTTTTT.